This T cell receptor (beta chain) was profiled in a study of blood T cell repertoires in COVID-19. Trimming removed 2 bases from V and 5 bases from J, with 19 bases in between. Germline CDR1 and CDR2: SGHRS and YFSETQ. The CDR3 runs to 16 residues. One Seattle source followed patients from active infection through their disease course. Authors' data handling: Reference gene primer amplification gave estimated nucleated cell counts. Clones were read by immunoSEQ multiplex PCR, and TCRdb kept only the in-frame ones, dropping some. The DNA gave D and trimming, while V, J and clone size come from that table. The data contain under 300,000 clones, roughly 83% of them singletons.

This chain links TRBV5-1 with TRBJ1-1; D may be TRBD1 (6 bases). This clonotype was obtained from a human donor with COVID-19, enrolled during active disease. The donor label of this sample is uncertain. The sample consisted of peripheral blood. CDR3: CASSFTPIQGTTEAFF. The CDR3 DNA sequence: TGCGCCAGCAGCTTTACCCCTATACAGGGAACAACTGAAGCTTTCTTT.